This T cell receptor beta chain was sequenced in a study of beta chain features in type 1 diabetes (dated by TCRdb to 2016 to 2019). Broadly, across the study: Patients and healthy donors did not differ in mean age, gender distribution, total cell number or subset yield. A total of 107,917,701 sorted cells were examined across all samples, and a strong correlation was observed between cell number per subset and RNA yield. The study compared the TCRB repertoires of sorted circulating CD4+ T cell subsets in recently diagnosed type 1 diabetes patients with those in matched healthy donors. Regulatory and stem cell-like memory subsets were obtained from only 8 patients and roughly eight healthy donors, while naive and central memory subsets were obtained from all 30 or so donors. Paper-wide results and their limitations: HLA sub-analyses involved small numbers of individuals, so any influence of HLA type on TCRB rearrangement remained unresolved. The naive, central memory and regulatory TCRB repertoires appeared to resemble one another more closely among patients than among healthy donors. Patients with type 1 diabetes made fewer insertions and deleted more nucleotides at VDJ recombination sites, implying thymic rearrangement abnormalities. Type 1 diabetes patients showed a moderate but significant shortening of TCRB CDR3 length in all four CD4+ subsets. Shorter templates might be favored by PCR, yet because patient and control samples were amplified and corrected together, any such skew would affect both groups equally. Sequencing cDNA rather than genomic DNA could over-represent highly expressing activated cells, although activation and CD3 levels did not differ between groups.

CDR1 and CDR2 are read off the germline V gene as ENHRY and SYGVKD. Reading from cysteine to phenylalanine, the CDR3 counts 16 amino acids. CDR3 DNA is the only sequence kept; it has 48 bases, read in frame from the first base. Unmatched junction bases come to 7, with V trimmed by 6 bases and J by 5 bases. Remarks on this clone: Its binding antigen is unknown. No much larger clone is present one base from it, and per-base qualities are unavailable.

Each donor gave one peripheral blood draw, roughly 110 mL on average, collected into heparinised tubes. Naive, central memory, regulatory and stem cell-like memory CD4+ T cells were sorted on a BD FACSAria II using a panel including CD45RO, CCR7, CD25, CD127, CD95 and CD27. All sorted populations exceeded 95% purity. Right away, PBMCs were isolated by Lymphoprep density gradient centrifugation and were stained directly, with no culture step. To minimize batch effects, samples were stained and sorted in pairs, one healthy donor with one patient per experiment. The entire isolated RNA was reverse transcribed using the High Capacity cDNA Reverse Transcription Kit, and thus expressed TCRB transcripts were sequenced. Deep immunoSEQ sequencing was applied to naive, central memory and regulatory T cell samples, giving an average of around 4 million total reads per sample. After sorted cells were lysed in RLT buffer, RNA was extracted with DNase-treated RNeasy Micro or Mini kits, with the choice depending on cell number. To prevent cross-contamination, every cell subset was processed on its own, while patient and healthy donor samples were processed together. TCRB sequences were amplified from cDNA with the immunoSEQ multiplex PCR, producing 87-bp fragments spanning the CDR3 region. The amplicons were sequenced using the Illumina HiSeq platform. Concerning the study's data processing: PCR bias was corrected computationally using synthetic template baselines, and reads within Hamming distance 2 were collapsed, with unmergeable singletons discarded. By aligning reads against IMGT, V, D and J genes, CDR3 length, and insertions or deletions at six rearrangement sites were assigned. Within each subset, clonotype counts were normalized to sorted cell number, after which true diversity and Gini coefficients were computed with the tcR R package. The overlap coefficient, calculated on TCRB nucleotide sequences, was used to quantify repertoire sharing. The immuneACCESS repertoire file appears here via TCRdb, limited to in-frame rearrangements. These files lack a portion of the clones; in checked studies, under half of the deficit traces to unresolved V genes, and the cause of the others is not known. Clone size and V and J calls were adopted from that table, with D and trimming inferred from the DNA. Recorded for this sample are about 370,000 clones; over 8.5% of them occurred a single time. Roughly 0.54% of the sample is taken by the ten largest.

This clonotype originated in a man aged 30 to 45 with type 1 diabetes. The receptor chain draws on TRBV10-3 and TRBJ2-2, with 12 bases aligning to TRBD1. The sequencing input was central memory CD4+ T cells from blood. CDR3 reads: CAISPGQGARTGELFF. The nucleotide sequence reads TGTGCCATCAGCCCGGGACAGGGGGCTCGGACCGGGGAGCTGTTTTTT.